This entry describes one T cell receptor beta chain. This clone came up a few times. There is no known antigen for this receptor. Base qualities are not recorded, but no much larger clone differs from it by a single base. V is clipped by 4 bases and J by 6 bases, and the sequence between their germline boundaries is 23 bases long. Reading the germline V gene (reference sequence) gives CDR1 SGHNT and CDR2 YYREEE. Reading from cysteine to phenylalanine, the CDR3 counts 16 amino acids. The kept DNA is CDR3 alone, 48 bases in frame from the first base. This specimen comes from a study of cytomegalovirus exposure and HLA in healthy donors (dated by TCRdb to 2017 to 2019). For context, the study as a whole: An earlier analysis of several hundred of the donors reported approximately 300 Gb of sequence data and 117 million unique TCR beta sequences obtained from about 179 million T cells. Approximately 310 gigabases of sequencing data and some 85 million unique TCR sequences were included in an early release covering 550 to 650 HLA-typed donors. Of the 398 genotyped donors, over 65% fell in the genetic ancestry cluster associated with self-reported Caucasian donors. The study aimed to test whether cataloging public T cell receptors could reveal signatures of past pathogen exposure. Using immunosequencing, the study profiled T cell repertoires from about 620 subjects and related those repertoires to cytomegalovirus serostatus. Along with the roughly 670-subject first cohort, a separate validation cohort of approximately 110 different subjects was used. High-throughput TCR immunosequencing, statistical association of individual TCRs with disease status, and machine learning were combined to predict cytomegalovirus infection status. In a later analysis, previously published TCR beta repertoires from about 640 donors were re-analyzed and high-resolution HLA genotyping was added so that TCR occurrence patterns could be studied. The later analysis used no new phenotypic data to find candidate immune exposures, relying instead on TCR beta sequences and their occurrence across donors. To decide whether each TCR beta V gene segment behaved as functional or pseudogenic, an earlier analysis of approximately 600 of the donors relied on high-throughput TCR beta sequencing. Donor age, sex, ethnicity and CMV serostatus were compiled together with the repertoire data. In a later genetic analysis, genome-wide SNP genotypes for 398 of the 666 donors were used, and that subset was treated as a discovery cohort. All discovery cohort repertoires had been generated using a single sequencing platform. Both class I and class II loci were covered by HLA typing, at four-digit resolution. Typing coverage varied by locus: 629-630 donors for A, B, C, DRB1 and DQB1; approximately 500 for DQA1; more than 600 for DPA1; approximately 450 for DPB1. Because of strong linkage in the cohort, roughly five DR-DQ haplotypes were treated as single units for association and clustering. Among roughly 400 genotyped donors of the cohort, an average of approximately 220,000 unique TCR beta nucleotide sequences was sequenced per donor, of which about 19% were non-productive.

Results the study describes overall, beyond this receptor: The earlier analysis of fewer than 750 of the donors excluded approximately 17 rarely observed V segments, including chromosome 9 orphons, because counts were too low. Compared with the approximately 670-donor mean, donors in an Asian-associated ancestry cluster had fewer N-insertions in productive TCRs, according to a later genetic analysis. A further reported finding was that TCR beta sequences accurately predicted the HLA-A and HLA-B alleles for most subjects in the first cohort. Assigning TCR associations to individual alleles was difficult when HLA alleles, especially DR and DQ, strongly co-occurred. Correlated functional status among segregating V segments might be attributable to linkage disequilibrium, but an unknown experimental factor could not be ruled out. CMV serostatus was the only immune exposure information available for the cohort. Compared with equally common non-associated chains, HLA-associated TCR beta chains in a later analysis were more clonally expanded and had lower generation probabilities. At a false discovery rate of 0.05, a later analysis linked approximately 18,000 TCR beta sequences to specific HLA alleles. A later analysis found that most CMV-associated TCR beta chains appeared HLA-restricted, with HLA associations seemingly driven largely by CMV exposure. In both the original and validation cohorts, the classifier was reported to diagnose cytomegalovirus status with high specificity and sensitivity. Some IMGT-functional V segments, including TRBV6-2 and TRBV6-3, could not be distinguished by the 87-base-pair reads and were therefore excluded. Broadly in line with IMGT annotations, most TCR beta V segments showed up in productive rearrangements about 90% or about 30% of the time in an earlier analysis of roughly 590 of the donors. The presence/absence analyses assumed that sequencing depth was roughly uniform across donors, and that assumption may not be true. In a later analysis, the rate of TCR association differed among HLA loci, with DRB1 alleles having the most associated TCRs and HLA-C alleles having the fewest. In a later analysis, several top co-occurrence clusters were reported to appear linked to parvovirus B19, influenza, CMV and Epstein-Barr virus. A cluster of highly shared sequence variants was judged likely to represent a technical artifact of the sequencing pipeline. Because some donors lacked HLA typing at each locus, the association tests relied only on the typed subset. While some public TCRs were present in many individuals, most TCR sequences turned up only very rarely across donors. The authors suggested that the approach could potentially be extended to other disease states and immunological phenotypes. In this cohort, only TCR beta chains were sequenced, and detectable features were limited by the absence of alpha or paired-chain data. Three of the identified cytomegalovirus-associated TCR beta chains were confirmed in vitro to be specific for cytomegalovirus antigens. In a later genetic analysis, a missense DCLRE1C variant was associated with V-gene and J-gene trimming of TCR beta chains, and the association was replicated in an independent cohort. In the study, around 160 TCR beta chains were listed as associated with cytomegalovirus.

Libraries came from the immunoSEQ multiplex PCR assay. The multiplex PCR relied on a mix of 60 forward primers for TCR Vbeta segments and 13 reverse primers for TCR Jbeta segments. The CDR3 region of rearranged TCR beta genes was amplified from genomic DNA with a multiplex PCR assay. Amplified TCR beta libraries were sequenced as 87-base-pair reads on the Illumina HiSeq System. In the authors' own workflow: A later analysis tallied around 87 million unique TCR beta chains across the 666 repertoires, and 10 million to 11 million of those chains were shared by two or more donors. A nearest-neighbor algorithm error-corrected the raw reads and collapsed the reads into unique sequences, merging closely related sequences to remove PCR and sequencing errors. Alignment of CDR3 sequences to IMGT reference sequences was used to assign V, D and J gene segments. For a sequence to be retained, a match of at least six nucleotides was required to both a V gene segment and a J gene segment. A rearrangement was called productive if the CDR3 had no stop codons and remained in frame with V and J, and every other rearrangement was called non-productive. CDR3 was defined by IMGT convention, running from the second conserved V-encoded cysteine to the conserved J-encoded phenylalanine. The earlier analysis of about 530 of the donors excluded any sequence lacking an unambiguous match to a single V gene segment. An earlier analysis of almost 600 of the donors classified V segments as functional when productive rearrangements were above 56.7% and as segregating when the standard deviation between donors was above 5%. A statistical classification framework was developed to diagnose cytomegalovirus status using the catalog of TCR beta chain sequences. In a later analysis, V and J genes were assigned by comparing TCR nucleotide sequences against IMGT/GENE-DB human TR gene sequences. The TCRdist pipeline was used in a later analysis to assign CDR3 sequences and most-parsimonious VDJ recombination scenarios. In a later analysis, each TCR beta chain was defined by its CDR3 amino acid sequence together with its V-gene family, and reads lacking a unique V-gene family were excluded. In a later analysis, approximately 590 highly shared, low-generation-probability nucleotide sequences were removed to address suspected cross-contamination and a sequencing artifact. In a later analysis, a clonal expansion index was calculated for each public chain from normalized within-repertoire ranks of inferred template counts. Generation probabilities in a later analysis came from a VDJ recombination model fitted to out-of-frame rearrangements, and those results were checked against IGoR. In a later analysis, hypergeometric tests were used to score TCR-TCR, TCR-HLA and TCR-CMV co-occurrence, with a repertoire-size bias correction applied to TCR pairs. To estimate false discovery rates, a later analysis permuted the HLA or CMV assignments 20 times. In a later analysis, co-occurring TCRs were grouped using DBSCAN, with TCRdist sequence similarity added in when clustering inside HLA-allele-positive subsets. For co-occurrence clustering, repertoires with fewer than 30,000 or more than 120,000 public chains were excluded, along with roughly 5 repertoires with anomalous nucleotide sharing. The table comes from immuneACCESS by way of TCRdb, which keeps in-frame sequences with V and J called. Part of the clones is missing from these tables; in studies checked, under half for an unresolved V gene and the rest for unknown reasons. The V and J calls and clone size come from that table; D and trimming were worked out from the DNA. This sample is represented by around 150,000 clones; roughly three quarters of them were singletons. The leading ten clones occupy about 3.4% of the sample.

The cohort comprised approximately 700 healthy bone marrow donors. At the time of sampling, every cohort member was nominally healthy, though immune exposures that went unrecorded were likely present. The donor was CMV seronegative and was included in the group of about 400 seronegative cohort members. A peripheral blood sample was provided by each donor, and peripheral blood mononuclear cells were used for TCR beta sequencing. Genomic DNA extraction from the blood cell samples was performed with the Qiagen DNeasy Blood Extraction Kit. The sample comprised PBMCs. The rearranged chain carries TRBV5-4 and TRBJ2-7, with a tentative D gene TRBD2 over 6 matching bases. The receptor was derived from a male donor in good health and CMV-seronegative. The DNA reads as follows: TGTGCCAGCAGCGCGGGAAGCGGCCGATATTCGGGCGAGCAGTACTTC. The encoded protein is CASSAGSGRYSGEQYF.